These 32 T cell receptor beta chains originate from one sample sequenced in a study of PD-1 blockade in classical Hodgkin lymphoma. Time point indicated: newly diagnosed, previously untreated cHL patient sample. The study purified CD4+ T cells from thawed PBMCs using magnetic negative selection. Some clones are missing from TCRdb's copy, which holds only in-frame ones; the method was immunoSEQ multiplex PCR. The data show 20,000 or so clones, 80% to 90% seen once. Sequencing was done on a sample of CD4+ T cells from blood. Every receptor here comes from a human donor with classical Hodgkin lymphoma.

This clone was counted once. The gene calls are TRBV11-2 and TRBJ1-1; the D is unclear. Looked up from germline, CDR1 is SGHAT and CDR2 is FQNNGV. V was shortened by 5 bases and J by 1 base, with 14 bases between the two germline ends. CDR3 size: 15 residues. CDR3 sequence (DNA): TGTGCCAGCAGCCCCATGGGGAGGCGGAACACTGAAGCTTTCTTT. Residues: CASSPMGRRNTEAFF.

V is TRBV7-9 and J is TRBJ2-7; 11 nucleotides align to TRBD2. V lost 6 bases and J lost 2; bases outside the gene matches: 3. This CDR3 comprises 14 residues. CDR1 is SEHNR and CDR2 is FQNEAQ in the germline V gene (reference sequence). For the CDR3, the DNA is TGTGCCAGCAGACCACTAGCGGGGGCCTACGAGCAGTACTTC. Protein sequence: CASRPLAGAYEQYF.

V is TRBV14 and J is TRBJ1-2; 7 bases match TRBD1. Trimming took 2 bases from V and 8 from J; bases not matched to a gene: 11. CDR1 and CDR2 (germline): SGHDN, FVKESK. This CDR3 has 15 residues. This CDR3 is CASSQNPWGQTGYTF. As DNA, the CDR3 is TGTGCCAGCAGCCAAAATCCTTGGGGACAGACCGGCTACACCTTC.

The J gene is TRBJ1-2, the V gene TRBV5-1; D is undetermined. There are 13 residues in the CDR3. Trimming shortened V by 4 bases and J by 4 bases, and 11 bases separated the two germline ends. CDR1 SGHRS and CDR2 YFSETQ come from the germline V gene. CDR3 DNA sequence: TGCGCCAGCAGCCCGACGTCCTCCTATGGCTACACCTTC. Translated: CASSPTSSYGYTF.

This chain uses TRBV6-1 with TRBJ2-7; 10 bases are a match to TRBD2. V was clipped by 7 bases and J by 3 bases; unmatched bases: 6. The CDR3 sequence is 14 residues long. Germline V gene data show CDR1 as MNHNS and CDR2 as SASEGT. The CDR3 loop is CASIRAGGGYEQYF. In DNA, the CDR3 is TGTGCCAGCATTCGAGCGGGGGGGGGCTACGAGCAGTACTTC.

V gene TRBV9 combines with J gene TRBJ2-1; 9 nucleotides agree with TRBD2. The CDR3 spans 15 residues. V trimming: 0 bases; J trimming: 5 bases; junction bases outside the gene matches: 3. Per the germline V gene, CDR1 is SGDLS and CDR2 is YYNGEE. The CDR3 DNA sequence: TGTGCCAGCAGCGTAGCTAGCGGGATTAACAATGAGCAGTTCTTC. It specifies CASSVASGINNEQFF. Full variable domain (rest looked up from reference TRBV9 and TRBJ2-1): DSGVTQTPKHLITATGQRVTLRCSPRSGDLSVYWYQQSLDQGLQFLIQYYNGEERAKGNILERFSAQQFPDLHSELNLSSLELGDSALYFCASSVASGINNEQFFGPGTRLTVL.

The rearrangement joins TRBV19 to TRBJ1-5, with D tentatively TRBD1 (5 bases). With 7 bases removed from V and 3 bases from J, the gap between germline ends came to 13 bases. Germline V gene lookup returns CDR1 LNHDA and CDR2 SQIVND (reference sequence). This CDR3 region has 14 residues. The CDR3 region is CASIDRSYNQPQHF. DNA of the CDR3: TGTGCCAGTATTGACAGATCCTACAATCAGCCCCAGCATTTT.

The chain combines TRBV21-1 with TRBJ1-5. TRBV21-1 is described as a pseudogene. CDR3 size: 14 residues. CDR3 nucleotide sequence: TGTGCCAGCCCCGAACCATATAGCAATCAGCCCCAGCATTTT. Translation gives CASPEPYSNQPQHF.

This clone was found a few times. The sample contains more than one DNA sequence encoding this CDR3. This chain uses TRBV9 with TRBJ2-1, with 7 bases matching TRBD2. The germline V gene has CDR1 SGDLS and CDR2 YYNGEE. The CDR3 length is 16 residues. J lost 3 bases, V lost 0 bases, and 6 bases had no gene match. This chain's CDR3 is CASSVAGQRGYNEQFF. CDR3 nucleotide sequence: TGTGCCAGCAGCGTAGCTGGCCAGCGGGGCTACAATGAGCAGTTCTTC.

On this clone itself: Other DNA sequences in this specimen translate into the identical CDR3. The rearrangement joins TRBV6-5 to TRBJ1-1; the D is unclear. The CDR3 extends over 13 amino acids. Germline V lookup: CDR1 MNHEY, CDR2 SVGAGI. V gave up 2 bases and J gave up 1 base, with 5 bases separating them. CDR3 sequence reads: CASSYTENTEAFF. The CDR3 nucleotides are TGTGCCAGCAGTTACACGGAGAACACTGAAGCTTTCTTT.

This chain links TRBV18 with TRBJ2-2; D remains unclear. This CDR3 region has 15 residues. The ends were cut back, 1 base at V and 1 base at J, with 7 bases in the middle. Per germline, CDR1 KGHSH and CDR2 LQKENI. The CDR3 region has the DNA TGTGCCAGCTCACCACGGGTGGTGAACACCGGGGAGCTGTTTTTT. This sequence encodes CASSPRVVNTGELFF.

The table lists this clone with a few counts. This chain links TRBV5-1 with TRBJ1-6; D not certain. The CDR3 consists of 15 residues. Germline V lookup: CDR1 SGHRS, CDR2 YFSETQ. Trimming removed 0 bases from V and 9 bases from J, with 13 bases in between. This CDR3 is CASSLERGGSSPLHF. The DNA of the CDR3 is TGCGCCAGCAGCTTGGAGCGGGGAGGGAGTTCACCCCTCCACTTT. The full variable domain, with the rest looked up from reference TRBV5-1 and TRBJ1-6, is KAGVTQTPRYLIKTRGQQVTLSCSPISGHRSVSWYQQTPGQGLQFLFEYFSETQRNKGNFPGRFSGRQFSNSRSEMNVSTLELGDSALYLCASSLERGGSSPLHFGNGTRLTVT.

The V gene is TRBV6-4, the J gene TRBJ1-2, with 8 bases aligning to TRBD1. CDR3 size: 14 residues. CDR1 and CDR2 (germline): MRHNA, SNTAGT. V was clipped by 5 bases and J by 3 bases; unmatched bases: 5. For the CDR3, the DNA is TGTGCCAGCAGTCCTACAGGGGGGCACTATGGCTACACCTTC. Residues: CASSPTGGHYGYTF.

In nucleotides, the CDR3 is TGTGCCAGCAGCTTATCTTACAGGGCCTACGAGCAGTACTTC. Amino acid sequence: CASSLSYRAYEQYF. This rearrangement joins TRBV7-2 to TRBJ2-7; perhaps TRBD1 as D (6 bases). In germline, CDR1 is SGHTA, CDR2 FQGNSA. The CDR3 is 14 residues long. V shed 2 bases and J shed 2 bases, with 10 bases lying between them. Looking up the rest from reference TRBV7-2 and TRBJ2-7 gives the full variable domain: GAGVSQSPSNKVTEKGKDVELRCDPISGHTALYWYRQSLGQGLEFLIYFQGNSAPDKSGLPSDRFSAERTGGSVSTLTIQRTQQEDSAVYLCASSLSYRAYEQYFGPGTRLTVT.

The chain uses TRBV18 and TRBJ1-3; D remains unclear. The CDR3 extends over 16 amino acids. Germline V gene lookup returns CDR1 KGHSH and CDR2 LQKENI. Trimming stripped 2 bases from V and 2 bases from J, with 13 bases between. CDR3 in DNA: TGTGCCAGCTCACCATTAGGCCGTGGGCCTGGAAACACCATATATTTT. Its translation is CASSPLGRGPGNTIYF.

This chain links TRBV30 with TRBJ1-1; TRBD1 aligns across 8 bases. CDR3 length: 16 residues. J lost 1 base, V lost 0 bases, and 7 bases had no gene match. The germline gives CDR1 GTSNPN, CDR2 SVGIG (reference sequence). The CDR3 region is CAWSVGRGQENTEAFF. The CDR3 DNA reads as TGTGCCTGGAGTGTAGGCAGGGGGCAGGAGAACACTGAAGCTTTCTTT.

The chain's CDR3 is CASSLGDIPQETQYF. CDR3 coding DNA: TGTGCCAGCAGCTTAGGGGACATTCCTCAAGAGACCCAGTACTTC. The chain recombines TRBV11-2 with TRBJ2-5; a weak D match, TRBD1 (6 bases). Per germline, CDR1 SGHAT and CDR2 FQNNGV. This CDR3 has 15 residues. V was cut by 1 base and J by 2 bases, with 11 bases left in between. The variable domain in full, completed from reference TRBV11-2 and TRBJ2-5, reads EAGVAQSPRYKIIEKRQSVAFWCNPISGHATLYWYQQILGQGPKLLIQFQNNGVVDDSQLPKDRFSAERLKGVDSTLKIQPAKLEDSAVYLCASSLGDIPQETQYFGPGTRLLVL.

The genes are TRBV4-2 and TRBJ1-5; D remains ambiguous. Germline CDR1 reads LGHNA; CDR2 reads YNFKEQ. V shed 4 bases and J shed 3 bases, with 4 bases lying between them. The CDR3 is 12 residues long. The CDR3 sequence is CASSLANQPQHF. The CDR3 DNA sequence: TGTGCCAGCAGCCTAGCCAATCAGCCCCAGCATTTT.

The CDR3 region has the DNA TGCAGCGTTGATGGGGGTTTTGAGCAGTTCTTC. Amino acids: CSVDGGFEQFF. J is TRBJ2-1 and V is TRBV29-1; D is possibly TRBD1 or TRBD2 (5 bases each). V was cut by 3 bases and J by 9 bases, with 9 bases left in between. The germline CDR1 and CDR2 sequences are SQVTM and ANQGSEA. The CDR3 loop spans 11 amino acids.

The chain is built from TRBV7-2 and TRBJ2-1, with D possibly TRBD2 on 7 matching bases. Germline CDR1 is SGHTA and CDR2 is FQGNSA. The CDR3 sequence is 18 residues long. Trimming removed 2 bases at V and 3 bases at J, with 20 bases between. CDR3 residues: CASSLLSGGGSGYNEQFF. As DNA, the CDR3 is TGTGCCAGCAGCTTACTATCTGGGGGCGGGAGCGGCTACAATGAGCAGTTCTTC. Drawing the rest from reference TRBV7-2 and TRBJ2-1, the complete variable domain is GAGVSQSPSNKVTEKGKDVELRCDPISGHTALYWYRQSLGQGLEFLIYFQGNSAPDKSGLPSDRFSAERTGGSVSTLTIQRTQQEDSAVYLCASSLLSGGGSGYNEQFFGPGTRLTVL.

The V call is TRBV19, the J call TRBJ2-3, with TRBD2 matching 7 bases. The CDR3 covers 15 residues. V lost 3 bases, J lost 0 bases, and 3 bases stayed unmatched. Germline V gives CDR1 LNHDA, CDR2 SQIVND (reference sequence). The DNA for the CDR3 is TGTGCCAGTAGTATGACCGGGGGGAGCACAGATACGCAGTATTTT. It is translated as CASSMTGGSTDTQYF. The entire variable domain, with the rest obtained from reference TRBV19 and TRBJ2-3, is as follows: DGGITQSPKYLFRKEGQNVTLSCEQNLNHDAMYWYRQDPGQGLRLIYYSQIVNDFQKGDIAEGYSVSREKKESFPLTVTSAQKNPTAFYLCASSMTGGSTDTQYFGPGTRLTVL.

This sequence joins TRBV19 and TRBJ2-2; tentative D call: TRBD2 (5 bases). With 3 bases removed from V and 5 bases from J, the gap between germline ends came to 10 bases. This CDR3 spans 14 amino acids. The germline V gene has CDR1 LNHDA and CDR2 SQIVND (reference sequence). The DNA of the CDR3 is TGTGCCAGTAGTATCGAGGGATCGACCGGGGAGCTGTTTTTT. The encoded protein is CASSIEGSTGELFF.

The V and J genes are TRBV30 and TRBJ2-2; tentatively, D is TRBD2 (6 bases). CDR1 GTSNPN and CDR2 SVGIG come from the germline V gene (reference sequence). Trimming removed 4 bases from V and 1 base from J, with 7 bases in between. There are 13 residues in the CDR3. The CDR3 bases are TGTGCCTGGAAAGCGGGGAACACCGGGGAGCTGTTTTTT. Protein sequence: CAWKAGNTGELFF.

J is TRBJ2-1 and V is TRBV10-3, with TRBD1 as a possible D gene (5 bases). CDR3 size: 15 residues. V was trimmed by 6 bases and J by 1 base, leaving 13 bases between them. Germline V lookup: CDR1 ENHRY, CDR2 SYGVKD. CDR3 nucleotide sequence: TGTGCCATCAGAGACCCAGGGTGGTCCTACAATGAGCAGTTCTTC. It specifies CAIRDPGWSYNEQFF.

This chain connects TRBV7-9 to TRBJ1-4; possibly TRBD1 for D (5 bases). CDR1 and CDR2 from the germline V gene are SEHNR and FQNEAQ (reference sequence). The CDR3 contains 14 residues. V was trimmed by 0 bases and J by 6 bases, leaving 8 bases between them. The CDR3 DNA reads as TGTGCCAGCAGCTTAGCGGGAGGGGATGAAAAACTGTTTTTT. Protein sequence: CASSLAGGDEKLFF.

The CDR3 reads CAGPMGYEKLFF. The CDR3 coding sequence is TGTGCCGGCCCCATGGGGTATGAAAAACTGTTTTTT. The V gene is TRBV5-3, the J gene TRBJ1-4; D is undetermined. TRBV5-3 is an ORF, with its function uncertain. The V and J ends lost 10 bases and 6 bases respectively, with 13 bases between them. This CDR3 contains 12 residues.

The chain employs TRBV5-1 and TRBJ2-3; 11 nucleotides match TRBD2. The CDR3 is 15 residues long. Trimming removed 3 bases from V and 1 base from J; junction bases left unmatched: 1. Germline V gene data show CDR1 as SGHRS and CDR2 as YFSETQ. CDR3 sequence (DNA): TGCGCCAGCAGCTGGACTAGCGGGCGCACAGATACGCAGTATTTT. Translated, it gives CASSWTSGRTDTQYF.

The chain uses TRBV4-2 and TRBJ2-1, with 7 nucleotides matching TRBD1. The germline CDR1 and CDR2 sequences are LGHNA and YNFKEQ. This CDR3 has 16 residues. V lost 3 bases and J lost 2; bases outside the gene matches: 7. CDR3 DNA: TGTGCCAGCAGCCACGAGGGGGCGGATACCTACAATGAGCAGTTCTTC. Protein: CASSHEGADTYNEQFF.

V is TRBV5-6 and J is TRBJ2-7; TRBD2 aligns across 9 bases. CDR3 length equals 17 residues. Germline V gene sequence: CDR1 SGHDT, CDR2 YYEEEE. V shed 2 bases, J shed 2 bases, and the junction held 11 bases outside the gene matches. The CDR3 coding sequence is TGTGCCAGCAGCTTTTTTCGTAGGCTAGCGGGGACCTACGAGCAGTACTTC. It specifies CASSFFRRLAGTYEQYF.

The chain combines TRBV5-6 with TRBJ1-1; TRBD1 might be the D (5 bases). The CDR3 is 13 residues long. V was pared by 0 bases and J by 7 bases, with 10 bases between. Germline assignment: CDR1 SGHDT and CDR2 YYEEEE. CDR3 coding DNA: TGTGCCAGCAGCTTGGTAAGGGGAATTGAAGCTTTCTTT. Translated, it gives CASSLVRGIEAFF.

The chain is built from TRBV27 and TRBJ2-5; D uncertain. Trimming took off 3 bases at V and 2 bases at J, with 10 bases between the two ends. The CDR3 length is 14 residues. Germline V gene sequence: CDR1 MNHEY, CDR2 SMNVEV (reference sequence). Here the CDR3 reads CASSFRRNQETQYF. The CDR3 coding sequence is TGTGCCAGCAGTTTTAGACGGAATCAAGAGACCCAGTACTTC.

Only one count was recorded for this clone. The genes are TRBV11-3 and TRBJ2-7; 7 nucleotides align to TRBD1. Germline CDR1 reads SGHNT; CDR2 reads YENEEA. V shed 1 base and J 4 bases; nucleotides not matched to a gene: 10. The CDR3 consists of 16 residues. CDR3 in amino acids: CASSLVPSGQRYEQYF. Here the CDR3 DNA reads TGTGCCAGCAGCTTAGTACCCTCGGGACAGCGTTACGAGCAGTACTTC.